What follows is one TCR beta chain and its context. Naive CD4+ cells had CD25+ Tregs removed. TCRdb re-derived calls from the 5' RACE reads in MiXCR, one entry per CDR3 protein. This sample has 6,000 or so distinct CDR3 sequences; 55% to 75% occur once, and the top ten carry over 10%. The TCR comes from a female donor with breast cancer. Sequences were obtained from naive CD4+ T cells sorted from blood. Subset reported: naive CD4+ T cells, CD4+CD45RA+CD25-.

The CDR3 DNA sequence: TGCGCCAGCAGCTTGAGGGGACTAGTGGTCGACGAGCAGTACTTC. It encodes CASSLRGLVVDEQYF. The genes are TRBV5-1 and TRBJ2-7; 8 bases line up with TRBD2. The CDR3 spans 15 residues. Germline-derived CDR1 and CDR2 are SGHRS and YFSETQ. The V segment lost 1 base and the J segment 5 bases; nucleotides outside the gene matches: 8.